The next 2 T cell receptor beta chains were all read from a single sample in a study of OX40 agonist ivuxolimab in advanced cancers. Libraries were prepared by immunoSEQ multiplex PCR; TCRdb keeps only in-frame clonotypes and omits some of them. This table has about 81,000 clones, approximately 94% appearing once. The material was CD4+ or CD8+ T cells sorted from blood, obtained in a trial of the OX40 agonist ivuxolimab. These TCRs come from an adult with an advanced solid tumor such as melanoma, head and neck, liver or kidney cancer.

This clone occurred once. The CDR3 here is CASSSLKVSTNQPQHF. The DNA for the CDR3 is TGTGCCAGCAGTTCTTTAAAAGTCTCCACAAATCAGCCCCAGCATTTT. The chain couples TRBV27 to TRBJ1-5; D not resolved. The CDR3 sequence is 16 residues long. From germline, CDR1 is MNHEY and CDR2 SMNVEV (reference sequence). The V gene lost 4 bases and the J gene lost 4 bases, with 17 bases spanning the gap.

This clone has a handful of counts. This sequence joins TRBV2 and TRBJ1-1; possibly TRBD1 for D (5 bases). This CDR3 spans 11 amino acids. V was trimmed by 4 bases and J by 10 bases, leaving 10 bases between them. Per the germline V gene, CDR1 is SNHLY and CDR2 is FYNNEI. CDR3 loop: CASSGLGPAFF. CDR3 bases: TGTGCCAGCAGTGGTTTGGGGCCAGCTTTCTTT.